This TCR beta chain was captured by sequencing in a study of post-analysis software for immune sequencing data. Note on this clonotype: Antigen: not known. A much larger clonotype is one base distant, so this may be a read error.

Unique molecular identifiers featured in each of the TCR beta cDNA libraries. TCRdb reprocessed the PCR reads via MiXCR and lists one record per CDR3 protein. The sample contains about 170,000 distinct CDR3 sequences, 30% of which appear only once. Study observations and caveats: Patients showed TRBV5-6, TRBV5-1 and TRBV20-1 among roughly 5 TRBV segments more frequent than in controls.

Germline values: CDR1 SGHTA, CDR2 FQGNSA. The CDR3 runs to 14 residues. Trimming pared 4 bases from V and 3 bases from J, leaving 12 bases between. The V call is TRBV7-2, the J call TRBJ1-2, with D unclear. Sequencing was carried out using blood. This clonotype was sampled from a girl under 18 with multiple sclerosis. CDR3: CASSSGMPYYGYTF. CDR3 DNA: TGTGCCAGCAGCTCGGGGATGCCATACTATGGCTACACCTTC.